Listed here is a single T cell receptor beta chain. The antigen it recognizes is unknown. The source of the sample is a study of T cells expressing NK-cell markers (dated by TCRdb to 2018 to 2020). About the full investigation: Seven or eight donors provided sorted CD3+CD56+NKG2C+, CD3+CD56+NKG2C- and CD3+CD56-NKG2C+ T-cell subsets, whose TCR beta-chain repertoires were profiled. Of the eight sequenced donors, seven were found to be HCMV-seropositive and one was found to be HCMV-seronegative. Libraries were sequenced as 2 x 150 bp reads on Illumina HiSeq 2000/2500, MiSeq or NextSeq. The eight sequenced donors were randomly selected healthy volunteers, three men and five women. Study-wide conclusions, independent of this receptor: Those dominant clonotypes were again the most abundant among CD3+CD56-NKG2C+ cells in a handful of donors, at about 28.3-60.1%. Whether the expanded NKG2C-expressing T cell clones were specific for HCMV antigens remained unclear. In five to seven donors, the dominant CD3+CD56+NKG2C+ clonotypes were found to rank among the top 10 CD8+ clonotypes and to make up roughly 1.0-7.5% of CD8+ T cells.

From its cysteine to its phenylalanine, the CDR3 spans 17 amino acids. The protein alone is recorded here. Sequencing was carried out with an Illumina HiSeq 2000. The TCR beta cDNA libraries were made using 5'RACE template switching, a step that added both a universal primer site and unique molecular identifiers. Synthesis of cDNA was primed from the TCR beta constant segment and was followed by two consecutive PCR amplification steps. From the authors' description of their analysis: MIGEC was used to demultiplex reads and group reads by UMI, and MiTCR was used to assemble and quantify clonotypes. To exclude erroneous sequences, any TCR cDNA sequence not supported by at least two reads was discarded. The tcR package was used for downstream repertoire analysis, and clonotypes were matched across fractions by CDR3 nucleotide sequence plus V segment. VDJmatch was used to annotate antigen specificity against VDJdb, with one amino acid substitution in CDR3 allowed. Following reprocessing of the reads by TCRdb, the data hold one row per CDR3 protein sequence and no DNA is available. TCRdb's processing, not the study's, gives the V and J calls here. This sample's table has entries for approximately 550,000 distinct CDR3 sequences. Approximately 4% of the sample is taken by the ten largest.

HCMV serostatus was determined by detecting HCMV-specific IgG in serum with a commercial ELISA kit. Peripheral blood mononuclear cells were isolated from blood by Ficoll density gradient centrifugation. The chain joins TRBV12-3 or TRBV12-4 to TRBJ1-2; TCRdb's assignment of TRBD1 cannot be checked, as there is no DNA. The clonotype was recovered from a man aged 18 to 30 in good health. Donor details come from another sample of the same person, matched by shared clones. The sequenced sample was blood T cells: a sorted CD56 or NKG2C T cell subset, CD4+ or CD8+ T cells, or bulk PBMC T cells (not recorded which). The CDR3 in this case is CASSSDYTGTGPFGYTF.